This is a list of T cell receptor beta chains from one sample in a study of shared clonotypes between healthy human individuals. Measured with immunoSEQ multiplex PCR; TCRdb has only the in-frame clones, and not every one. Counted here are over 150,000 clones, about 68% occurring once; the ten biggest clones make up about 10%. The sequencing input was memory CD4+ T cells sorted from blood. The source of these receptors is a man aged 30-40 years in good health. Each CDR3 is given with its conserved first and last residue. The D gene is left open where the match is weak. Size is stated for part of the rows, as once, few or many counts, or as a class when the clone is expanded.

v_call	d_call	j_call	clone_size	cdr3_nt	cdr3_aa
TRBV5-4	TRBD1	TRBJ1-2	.	TGTGCCAGCAGCTCGCTCCCCCGGACAGGGCTCGGGTATGGCTACACCTTC	CASSSLPRTGLGYGYTF
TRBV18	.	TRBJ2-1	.	TGTGCCAGCTCATATGGGGCGGTCAATGAGCAGTTCTTC	CASSYGAVNEQFF
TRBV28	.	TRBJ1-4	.	TGTGCCAGCAGTCCGCCGCGGGGTGAAAAACTGTTTTTT	CASSPPRGEKLFF
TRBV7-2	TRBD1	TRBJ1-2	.	TGTGCCAGCAGCTTAACGGGACAGGGTGGTTATGGCTACACCTTC	CASSLTGQGGYGYTF
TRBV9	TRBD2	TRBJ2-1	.	TGTGCCAGCAGCGTAGATGTCCTAGCGGGAGGGCCATTCAATGAGCAGTTCTTC	CASSVDVLAGGPFNEQFF
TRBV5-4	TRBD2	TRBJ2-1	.	TGTGCCAACAGCTGGGGCGGGAGCTCCTACAATGAGCAGTTCTTC	CANSWGGSSYNEQFF
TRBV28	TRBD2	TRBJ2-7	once	TGTGCCAGCAGTTCCTTAAGCGGGAGGGTGGGAGAGCAGTACTTC	CASSSLSGRVGEQYF
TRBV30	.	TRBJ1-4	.	TGTGCCTGGACTAGACAGGACTATAATGAAAAACTGTTTTTT	CAWTRQDYNEKLFF
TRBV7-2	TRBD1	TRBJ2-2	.	TGTGCCAGCAGCCCGACAGGGGTCAACACCGGGGAGCTGTTTTTT	CASSPTGVNTGELFF
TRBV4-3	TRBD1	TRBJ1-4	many	TGCGCCAGCAGCCAAGTGAGGACAGGGAGTAATGAAAAACTGTTTTTT	CASSQVRTGSNEKLFF
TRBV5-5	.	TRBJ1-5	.	TGTGCCAGCAGCCCGGACCCAGCGCTGCCCCAGCATTTT	CASSPDPALPQHF
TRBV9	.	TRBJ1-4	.	TGTGCCAGCAGCGTAGGGGCAGGTAATGAAAAACTGTTTTTT	CASSVGAGNEKLFF
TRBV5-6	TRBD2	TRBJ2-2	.	TGTGCCAGCAGCTCCGGGACTAGCGGGAGGGCCGCAGCCGGGGAGCTGTTTTTT	CASSSGTSGRAAAGELFF
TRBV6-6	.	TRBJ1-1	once	TGTGCCAGCACCCTCGGGGGGGGGAACACTGAAGCTTTCTTT	CASTLGGGNTEAFF
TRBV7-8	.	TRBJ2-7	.	TGTGCCAGCAGCTTAGCGGGGAGCTCCTACGAGCAGTACTTC	CASSLAGSSYEQYF